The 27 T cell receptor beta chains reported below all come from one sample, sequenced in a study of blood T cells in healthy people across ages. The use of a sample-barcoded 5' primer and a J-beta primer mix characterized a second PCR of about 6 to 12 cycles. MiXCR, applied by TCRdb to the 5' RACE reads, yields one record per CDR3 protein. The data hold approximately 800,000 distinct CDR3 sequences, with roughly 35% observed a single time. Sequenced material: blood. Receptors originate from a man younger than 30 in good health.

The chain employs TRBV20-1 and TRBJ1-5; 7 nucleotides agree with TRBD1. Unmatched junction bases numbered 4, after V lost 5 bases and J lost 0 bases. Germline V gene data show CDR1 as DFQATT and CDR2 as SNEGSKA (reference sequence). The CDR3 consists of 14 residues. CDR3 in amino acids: CSAVGTVSNQPQHF. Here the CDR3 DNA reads TGCAGTGCTGTTGGGACAGTTAGCAATCAGCCCCAGCATTTT.

CDR3 nucleotides: TGTGCCAGCAGCCCTCGGGGGTCGGTTGGTGAGCAGTACTTC. Its protein product is CASSPRGSVGEQYF. The chain joins TRBV9 to TRBJ2-5, with D possibly being TRBD2 (6 bases). This CDR3 comprises 14 residues. Germline values: CDR1 SGDLS, CDR2 YYNGEE. V was cut by 4 bases and J by 11 bases, with 21 bases left in between.

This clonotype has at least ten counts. CDR3 bases: TGTGCCAGCAGCCCGAAACAGGGGCCCACGTACTATGGCTACACCTTC. This codes for CASSPKQGPTYYGYTF. The chain combines TRBV7-2 with TRBJ1-2, with 7 bases identical to TRBD1. V lost 5 bases to trimming and J lost 3 bases; unmatched junction nucleotides: 12. The CDR3 loop spans 16 amino acids. The germline V gene encodes CDR1 SGHTA and CDR2 FQGNSA. Filled out from reference TRBV7-2 and TRBJ1-2, the complete variable domain reads GAGVSQSPSNKVTEKGKDVELRCDPISGHTALYWYRQSLGQGLEFLIYFQGNSAPDKSGLPSDRFSAERTGGSVSTLTIQRTQQEDSAVYLCASSPKQGPTYYGYTFGSGTRLTVV.

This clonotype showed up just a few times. The CDR3 protein is CASSFSSLETQYF. CDR3 sequence (DNA): TGTGCCAGCAGCTTTAGTAGTCTGGAGACCCAGTACTTC. The rearrangement joins TRBV7-6 to TRBJ2-5, with D hard to call. Germline V gene data show CDR1 as SGHVS and CDR2 as FNYEAQ. There are 13 residues in the CDR3. Trimming removed 3 bases from V and 5 bases from J, with 10 bases in between.

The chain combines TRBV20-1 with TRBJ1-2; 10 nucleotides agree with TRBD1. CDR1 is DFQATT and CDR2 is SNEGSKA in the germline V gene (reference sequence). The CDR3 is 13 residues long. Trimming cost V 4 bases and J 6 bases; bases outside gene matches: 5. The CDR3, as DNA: TGCAGTGCTAAGGGACAGGGGAGGAATGGCTACACCTTC. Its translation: CSAKGQGRNGYTF.

As DNA, the CDR3 is TGTGCCAGCAGCCAGAACAGGGGAACCTACAATGAGCAGTTCTTC. Its translation: CASSQNRGTYNEQFF. J is TRBJ2-1 and V is TRBV4-2; TRBD1 agrees at 7 bases. Germline CDR1 and CDR2: LGHNA and YNFKEQ. V gave up 3 bases and J gave up 2 bases; unmatched junction bases: 4. The CDR3 is made up of 15 amino acids.

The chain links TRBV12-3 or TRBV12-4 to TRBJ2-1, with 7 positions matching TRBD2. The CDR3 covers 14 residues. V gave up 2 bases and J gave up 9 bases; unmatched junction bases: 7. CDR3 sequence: CASSLLAGVSEQFF. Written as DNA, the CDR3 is TGTGCCAGCAGTTTACTGGCGGGGGTATCTGAGCAGTTCTTC.

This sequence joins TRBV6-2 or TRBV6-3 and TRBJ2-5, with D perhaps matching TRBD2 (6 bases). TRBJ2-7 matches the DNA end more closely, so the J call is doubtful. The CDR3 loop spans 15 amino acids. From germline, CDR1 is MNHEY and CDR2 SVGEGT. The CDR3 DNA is TGTGCCAGCAGAAAAGCGGGTCAGGCGTATTACGAGCAGTACTTC. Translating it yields CASRKAGQAYYEQYF.

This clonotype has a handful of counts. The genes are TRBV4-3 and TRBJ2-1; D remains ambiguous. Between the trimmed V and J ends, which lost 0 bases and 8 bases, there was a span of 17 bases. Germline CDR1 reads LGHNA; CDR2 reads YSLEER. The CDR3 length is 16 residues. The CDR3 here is CASSQERISLGHEQFF. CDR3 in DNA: TGCGCCAGCAGCCAAGAGCGGATTAGTCTCGGGCATGAGCAGTTCTTC.

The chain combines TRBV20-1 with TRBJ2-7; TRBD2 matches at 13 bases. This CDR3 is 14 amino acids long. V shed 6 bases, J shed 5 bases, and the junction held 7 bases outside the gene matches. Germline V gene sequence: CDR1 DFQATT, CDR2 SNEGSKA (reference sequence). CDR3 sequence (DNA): TGCAGTGCCGAAACTAGCGGGGGGGCCGACGAGCAGTACTTC. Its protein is CSAETSGGADEQYF.

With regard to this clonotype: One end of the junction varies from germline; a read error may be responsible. As DNA, the CDR3 is TGTACCAGCAGCTCCGGAGGACCGTCTAGAGAGCAGTACTTC. It specifies CTSSSGGPSREQYF. The chain links TRBV13 to TRBJ2-7; D is possibly TRBD2 (5 bases). Germline assignment: CDR1 PRHDT and CDR2 FYEKMQ (reference sequence). The CDR3 contains 14 residues.

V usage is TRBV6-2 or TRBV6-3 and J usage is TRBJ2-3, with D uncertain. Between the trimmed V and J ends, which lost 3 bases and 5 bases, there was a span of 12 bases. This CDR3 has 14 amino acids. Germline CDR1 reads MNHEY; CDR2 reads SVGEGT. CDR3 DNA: TGTGCCAGCAGTTATTCCCCGACCGGAGATACGCAGTATTTT. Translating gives CASSYSPTGDTQYF.

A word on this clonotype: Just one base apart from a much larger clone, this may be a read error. The CDR3 bases are TGTGCCGGGAGTATCGGGTCATACGAGCAGTACTTC. It is translated as CAGSIGSYEQYF. The rearrangement links TRBV30 to TRBJ2-5, with D maybe TRBD2 (5 bases). TRBJ2-7 explains the end of the DNA better; the J call may be wrong. CDR1 is GTSNPN and CDR2 is SVGIG in the germline V gene (reference sequence). This CDR3 region has 12 residues.

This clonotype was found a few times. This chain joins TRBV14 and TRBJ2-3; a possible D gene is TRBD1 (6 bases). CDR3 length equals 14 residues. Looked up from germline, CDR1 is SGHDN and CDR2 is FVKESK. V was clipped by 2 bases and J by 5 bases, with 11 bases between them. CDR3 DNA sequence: TGTGCCAGCAGCCAACTCACAGGGAAAGATACGCAGTATTTT. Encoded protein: CASSQLTGKDTQYF.

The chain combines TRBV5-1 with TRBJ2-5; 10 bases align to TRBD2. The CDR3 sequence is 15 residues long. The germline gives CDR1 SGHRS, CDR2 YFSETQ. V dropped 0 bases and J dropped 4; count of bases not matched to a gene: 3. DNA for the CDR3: TGCGCCAGCAGCTTGGGGGCTAGCGGGAGAGAGACCCAGTACTTC. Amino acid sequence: CASSLGASGRETQYF.

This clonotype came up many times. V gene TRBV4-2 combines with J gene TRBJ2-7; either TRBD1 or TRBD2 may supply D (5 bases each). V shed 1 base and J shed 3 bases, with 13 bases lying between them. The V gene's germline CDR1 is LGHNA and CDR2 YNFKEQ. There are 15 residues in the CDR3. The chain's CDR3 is CASSQAGTDRYEQYF. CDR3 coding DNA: TGTGCCAGCAGCCAAGCCGGGACGGATCGCTACGAGCAGTACTTC.

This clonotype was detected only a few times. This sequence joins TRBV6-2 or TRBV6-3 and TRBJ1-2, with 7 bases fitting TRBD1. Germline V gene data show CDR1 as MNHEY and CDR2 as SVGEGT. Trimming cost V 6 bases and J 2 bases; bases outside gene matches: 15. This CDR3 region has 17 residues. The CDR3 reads CASRPGQGEKTNYGYTF. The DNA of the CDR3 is TGTGCCAGCAGACCAGGGCAGGGGGAGAAGACGAACTATGGCTACACCTTC.

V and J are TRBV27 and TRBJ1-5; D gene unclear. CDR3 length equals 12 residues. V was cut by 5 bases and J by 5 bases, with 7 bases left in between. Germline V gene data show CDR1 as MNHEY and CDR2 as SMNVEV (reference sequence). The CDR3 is CASSPPDQPQHF. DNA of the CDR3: TGTGCCAGCAGTCCCCCAGATCAGCCCCAGCATTTT.

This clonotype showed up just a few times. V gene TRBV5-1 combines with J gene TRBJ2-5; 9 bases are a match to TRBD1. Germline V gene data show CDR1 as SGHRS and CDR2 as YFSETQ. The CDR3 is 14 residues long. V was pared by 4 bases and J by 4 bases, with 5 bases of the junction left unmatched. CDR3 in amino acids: CASSQGQGLETQYF. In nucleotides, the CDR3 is TGCGCCAGCAGCCAGGGACAGGGCTTAGAGACCCAGTACTTC. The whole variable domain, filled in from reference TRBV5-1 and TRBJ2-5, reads KAGVTQTPRYLIKTRGQQVTLSCSPISGHRSVSWYQQTPGQGLQFLFEYFSETQRNKGNFPGRFSGRQFSNSRSEMNVSTLELGDSALYLCASSQGQGLETQYFGPGTRLLVL.

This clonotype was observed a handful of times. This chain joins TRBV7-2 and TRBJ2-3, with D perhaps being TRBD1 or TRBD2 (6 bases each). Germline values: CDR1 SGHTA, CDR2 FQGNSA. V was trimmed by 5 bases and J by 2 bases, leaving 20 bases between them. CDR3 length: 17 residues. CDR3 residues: CASSLRPGAQYTDTQYF. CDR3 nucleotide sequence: TGTGCCAGCAGCCTGCGCCCGGGGGCCCAATACACAGATACGCAGTATTTT.

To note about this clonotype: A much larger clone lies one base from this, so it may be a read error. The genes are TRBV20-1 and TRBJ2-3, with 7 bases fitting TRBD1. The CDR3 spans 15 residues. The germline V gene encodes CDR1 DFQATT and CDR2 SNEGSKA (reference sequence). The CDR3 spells CTAPRQGVSTDTQYF. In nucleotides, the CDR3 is TGCACTGCTCCCAGACAGGGCGTTAGCACAGATACGCAGTATTTT.

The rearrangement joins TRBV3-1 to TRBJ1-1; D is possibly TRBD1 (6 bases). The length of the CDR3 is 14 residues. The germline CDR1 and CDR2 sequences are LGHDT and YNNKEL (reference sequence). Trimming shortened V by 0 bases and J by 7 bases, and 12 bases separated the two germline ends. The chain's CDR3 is CASSQEGLTGEAFF. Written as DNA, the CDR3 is TGTGCCAGCAGCCAAGAAGGGTTGACAGGTGAAGCTTTCTTT.

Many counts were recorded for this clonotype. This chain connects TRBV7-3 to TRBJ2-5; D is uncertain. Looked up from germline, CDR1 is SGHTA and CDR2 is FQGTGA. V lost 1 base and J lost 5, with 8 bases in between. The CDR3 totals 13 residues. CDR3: CASSLSGVETQYF. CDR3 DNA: TGTGCCAGCAGCTTAAGTGGCGTTGAGACCCAGTACTTC.

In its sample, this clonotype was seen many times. CDR3 DNA: TGTGCCAGCAGTGATACAGGGGATCAAGAGACCCAGTACTTC. Protein product: CASSDTGDQETQYF. This chain uses TRBV25-1 with TRBJ2-5; 7 nucleotides match TRBD1. The CDR3 spans 14 residues. From germline, CDR1 is MGHDK and CDR2 SYGVNS. V lost 3 bases to trimming and J lost 2 bases; unmatched junction nucleotides: 3.

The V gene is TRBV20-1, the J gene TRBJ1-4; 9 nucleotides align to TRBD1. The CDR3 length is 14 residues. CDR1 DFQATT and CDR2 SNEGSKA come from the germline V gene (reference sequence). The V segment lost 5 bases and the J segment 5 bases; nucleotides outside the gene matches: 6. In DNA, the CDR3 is TGCAGTGCTGTTGACAGGGGGAAAAATGAAAAACTGTTTTTT. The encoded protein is CSAVDRGKNEKLFF.

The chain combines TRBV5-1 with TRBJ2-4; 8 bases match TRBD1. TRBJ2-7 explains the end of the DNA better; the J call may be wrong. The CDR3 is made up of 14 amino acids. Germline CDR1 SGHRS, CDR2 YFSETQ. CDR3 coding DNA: TGCGCCAGCAGCGATGGACAGGGTGGCAACGAGCAGTACTTC. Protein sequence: CASSDGQGGNEQYF.

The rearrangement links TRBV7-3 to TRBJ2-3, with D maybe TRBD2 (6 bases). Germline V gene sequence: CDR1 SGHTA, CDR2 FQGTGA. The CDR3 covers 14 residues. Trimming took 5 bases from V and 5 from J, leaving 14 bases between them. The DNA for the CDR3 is TGTGCCAGCAGCCCTGGAGGGAGTGGAGATACGCAGTATTTT. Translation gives CASSPGGSGDTQYF.